The 24 T cell receptor beta chains below come from one sample, sequenced in a study of vaccination effects on CD4 cells after COVID-19. These receptors' targets are unknown. Antigen-specific CD4+ T cells were expanded (with viral peptide pools) by the ViraFEST assay ahead of sequencing. Scientists isolated CD4+ T cells after a roughly 10-day culture period ended. The study found no prior SARS-CoV-2 infection in the vaccine recipients, who tested negative for nucleocapsid antibodies. Profiled with immunoSEQ multiplex PCR; TCRdb holds only in-frame clones, not every one. In the table there are tens of thousands of clones, 78% of which are singletons. This material consisted of CD4+ T cells from PBMCs cultured with SARS-CoV-2 spike peptides, taken before COVID-19 vaccination. Every receptor here comes from a human donor who received a COVID-19 vaccine.

Here the CDR3 reads CASSPGTGMNTEAFF. The CDR3 bases are TGTGCCAGCTCACCAGGGACAGGGATGAACACTGAAGCTTTCTTT. J is TRBJ1-1 and V is TRBV18; 9 bases are a match to TRBD1. Germline V gives CDR1 KGHSH, CDR2 LQKENI. This CDR3 contains 15 residues. The J segment lost 0 bases and the V segment lost 2 bases, leaving 1 base of the junction unmatched. Using reference TRBV18 and TRBJ1-1 for the parts outside the CDR3, the full variable domain is NAGVMQNPRHLVRRRGQEARLRCSPMKGHSHVYWYRQLPEEGLKFMVYLQKENIIDESGMPKERFSAEFPKEGPSILRIQQVVRGDSAAYFCASSPGTGMNTEAFFGQGTRLTVV.

The gene calls are TRBV14 and TRBJ1-1; 8 positions match TRBD1. Germline V gene lookup returns CDR1 SGHDN and CDR2 FVKESK. The CDR3 totals 14 residues. The junction had 6 bases not matched to a gene; V was cut back by 2 bases and J by 7 bases. The CDR3 sequence: CASSQFQGAGEAFF. CDR3 bases: TGTGCCAGCAGCCAATTTCAGGGGGCTGGTGAAGCTTTCTTT.

The J gene is TRBJ2-5, the V gene TRBV2; 8 bases match TRBD2. Germline loops: CDR1 SNHLY, CDR2 FYNNEI. The V segment lost 7 bases and the J segment 5 bases; nucleotides outside the gene matches: 12. The length of the CDR3 is 15 residues. The CDR3 protein is CASISGTRTVETQYF. As DNA, the CDR3 is TGTGCCAGCATATCCGGGACTAGGACCGTGGAGACCCAGTACTTC.

DNA for the CDR3: TGCGCCAGCAGTGAAAACAGGAACACTGAAGCTTTCTTT. This encodes CASSENRNTEAFF. The chain couples TRBV10-1 to TRBJ1-1; D remains unclear. Germline V gives CDR1 WNHNN, CDR2 SYGVQD (reference sequence). Trimming removed 3 bases at V and 1 base at J, with 6 bases between. This CDR3 region has 13 residues.

The V gene is TRBV30, the J gene TRBJ1-5; a weak D match, TRBD1 (6 bases). CDR3 length equals 16 residues. Germline values: CDR1 GTSNPN, CDR2 SVGIG (reference sequence). V was clipped by 1 base and J by 3 bases, with 16 bases between them. The CDR3 spells CAWSASGGAINQPQHF. CDR3 in DNA: TGTGCCTGGAGTGCCTCCGGGGGGGCAATCAATCAGCCCCAGCATTTT.

This clone appeared a few times. The chain uses TRBV5-1 and TRBJ2-5; 13 nucleotides match TRBD2. Trimming removed 2 bases from V and 3 bases from J; junction bases left unmatched: 4. This CDR3 comprises 16 residues. Germline V gene sequence: CDR1 SGHRS, CDR2 YFSETQ. The CDR3 DNA sequence: TGCGCCAGCAGCTTTCGACTAGCGGGGGGAAAAGAGACCCAGTACTTC. This translates into CASSFRLAGGKETQYF.

The chain carries TRBV7-9 and TRBJ2-3, with D uncertain. Trimming stripped 2 bases from V and 5 bases from J, with 2 bases between. Per the germline V gene, CDR1 is SEHNR and CDR2 is FQNEAQ (reference sequence). CDR3 length: 11 residues. For the CDR3, the DNA is TGTGCCAGCAGCTTAAAAGATACGCAGTATTTT. Its translation is CASSLKDTQYF.

In its sample, this clone was seen once. The chain combines TRBV3-1 (or the pseudogene TRBV3-2) with TRBJ1-4, with 7 positions matching TRBD1. After removal of 1 base from V and 7 bases from J, the junction contained 6 bases not matched to a gene. The CDR3 spans 15 residues. The V gene's germline CDR1 is LGHDT and CDR2 YNNKEL (reference sequence). The CDR3, as DNA: TGTGCCAGCAGCCAAGGGACAGGCCGAGGTGAAAAACTGTTTTTT. Residues: CASSQGTGRGEKLFF.

This chain joins TRBV7-9 and TRBJ1-3; tentatively, D is TRBD1 (5 bases). CDR3 size: 14 residues. From germline, CDR1 is SEHNR and CDR2 FQNEAQ (reference sequence). Trimming removed 5 bases at V and 4 bases at J, with 12 bases between. DNA for the CDR3: TGTGCCAGCAGCCACGGGGCGCAAGGAAACACCATATATTTT. This translates into CASSHGAQGNTIYF.

The chain is built from TRBV5-1 and TRBJ1-2; TRBD1 matches 8 bases. V shed 4 bases and J 7 bases; nucleotides not matched to a gene: 12. The CDR3 length is 15 residues. Germline lookup yields CDR1 SGHRS and CDR2 YFSETQ. The CDR3 nucleotides are TGCGCCAGCAGCCATGACGGGACAGGCAGTATTGGCTACACCTTC. It translates to CASSHDGTGSIGYTF. The full variable domain, its missing parts supplied by reference TRBV5-1 and TRBJ1-2, is KAGVTQTPRYLIKTRGQQVTLSCSPISGHRSVSWYQQTPGQGLQFLFEYFSETQRNKGNFPGRFSGRQFSNSRSEMNVSTLELGDSALYLCASSHDGTGSIGYTFGSGTRLTVV.

This clone was seen a single time. The chain uses TRBV5-6 and TRBJ2-2; 8 bases map to TRBD2. The V and J ends lost 3 bases and 7 bases, in that order; junction bases with no gene match: 14. Germline CDR1 reads SGHDT; CDR2 reads YYEEEE. CDR3 length equals 17 residues. CDR3 DNA sequence: TGTGCCAGCAGCTCCCGGGGGGGAACTTTGCACGGCGGGGAGCTGTTTTTT. The encoded protein is CASSSRGGTLHGGELFF.

This clone was counted between two and nine times. The chain combines TRBV29-1 with TRBJ2-1; tentatively, D is TRBD1 (6 bases). There are 11 residues in the CDR3. V lost 7 bases, J lost 8 bases, and 12 bases lay in between. The V gene's germline CDR1 is SQVTM and CDR2 ANQGSEA. The CDR3 sequence: CSATTGHEQFF. The CDR3 DNA follows: TGCAGCGCCACTACAGGGCATGAGCAGTTCTTC.

CDR3 residues: CASSMGGTGNTIYF. The CDR3 DNA reads as TGTGCCAGCAGTATGGGGGGTACTGGAAACACCATATATTTT. The J gene is TRBJ1-3, the V gene TRBV6-5; D is perhaps TRBD1 (5 bases). V was pared by 5 bases and J by 2 bases, with 10 bases between. The V gene's germline CDR1 is MNHEY and CDR2 SVGAGI. CDR3 length: 14 amino acids.

This chain uses TRBV7-9 with TRBJ1-2, with a weak D call TRBD1 (6 bases). The CDR3 totals 15 residues. V was pared by 1 base and J by 3 bases, with 12 bases between. The germline V gene has CDR1 SEHNR and CDR2 FQNEAQ (reference sequence). The CDR3 loop is CASSLVRTDDYGYTF. The CDR3 DNA reads as TGTGCCAGCAGCTTAGTGCGGACAGATGACTATGGCTACACCTTC.

This clone occurred once. This sequence joins TRBV12-3 or TRBV12-4 and TRBJ1-6; no clear D gene. The CDR3 runs to 12 residues. Trimming removed 6 bases from V and 5 bases from J, with 5 bases in between. CDR3 sequence reads: CASSRDNSPLHF. The CDR3 DNA follows: TGTGCCAGCAGCCGAGATAATTCACCCCTCCACTTT.

The chain combines TRBV11-2 with TRBJ1-2; no reliable D call. Trimming left V 5 bases short and J 0 bases short, with 16 bases between. Germline V gene data show CDR1 as SGHAT and CDR2 as FQNNGV. The CDR3 extends over 16 amino acids. CDR3 DNA: TGTGCCAGCAGCCTATCCCTCTCCCTAGCTAACTATGGCTACACCTTC. This gives the protein CASSLSLSLANYGYTF. Combining the CDR3 with reference TRBV11-2 and TRBJ1-2 gives the whole variable domain EAGVAQSPRYKIIEKRQSVAFWCNPISGHATLYWYQQILGQGPKLLIQFQNNGVVDDSQLPKDRFSAERLKGVDSTLKIQPAKLEDSAVYLCASSLSLSLANYGYTFGSGTRLTVV.

The sample holds a few counts of this clone. The chain links TRBV5-1 to TRBJ1-5, with D perhaps matching TRBD1 (5 bases). The CDR3 loop spans 14 amino acids. Germline CDR1 and CDR2: SGHRS and YFSETQ. V was trimmed by 0 bases and J by 8 bases, leaving 12 bases between them. CDR3 protein: CASSLGQGTKPQHF. The CDR3 DNA reads TGCGCCAGCAGCTTGGGGCAGGGCACGAAGCCCCAGCATTTT.

This clone showed up just a few times. The rearrangement joins TRBV12-5 to TRBJ1-1; 9 bases match TRBD1. This CDR3 contains 13 residues. Germline loops: CDR1 LGHNT, CDR2 FRNRAP. With 7 bases clipped from V and 4 bases from J, the junction kept 4 bases outside the gene matches. CDR3 bases: TGTGCTAGTGACCGGGACAGGGCCACTGAAGCTTTCTTT. It is translated as CASDRDRATEAFF.

The chain combines TRBV24-1 with TRBJ2-3, with 7 nucleotides matching TRBD1. This CDR3 is built from 13 residues. Germline CDR1 and CDR2: KGHDR and SFDVKD. V dropped 10 bases and J dropped 2; count of bases not matched to a gene: 5. The CDR3 is CATTGDSTDTQYF. CDR3 nucleotides: TGTGCCACTACAGGGGATTCCACAGATACGCAGTATTTT.

This clone has more than one count but fewer than ten. The chain carries TRBV1 and TRBJ2-7; the table calls TRBD1, which could not be checked here. TRBV1 is noted as a pseudogene. This CDR3 is built from 16 residues. In DNA, the CDR3 is TGCACCAGCAGCCAAGATCGATCCAGGCGACGCTACGAGCAGTACGTC. Protein product: CTSSQDRSRRRYEQYV.

The V gene is TRBV5-1, the J gene TRBJ1-1; the match to TRBD1 covers 7 bases. The germline CDR1 and CDR2 sequences are SGHRS and YFSETQ. J was trimmed by 14 bases and V by 0 bases; bases with no gene match: 10. The CDR3 has 13 amino acids. The CDR3 region has the DNA TGCGCCAGCAGCTTGGCCGGGGACAGCCAACTCTTCTTT. Protein sequence: CASSLAGDSQLFF.

The chain links TRBV10-1 to TRBJ1-4; D is uncertain. CDR3 size: 11 residues. V was clipped by 5 bases and J by 8 bases, with 6 bases between them. CDR1 and CDR2 from the germline V gene are WNHNN and SYGVQD (reference sequence). In DNA form, the CDR3 reads TGCGCCAGCAGTTTGGGGGAAAAACTGTTTTTT. Residues: CASSLGEKLFF.

The rearrangement links TRBV6-5 to TRBJ2-5; tentative D call: TRBD1 (6 bases). CDR1 MNHEY and CDR2 SVGAGI come from the germline V gene. This CDR3 is 14 amino acids long. V gave up 5 bases and J gave up 2 bases, with 12 bases separating them. The CDR3 bases are TGTGCCAGCAGTCCCACCAGGGGACAAGAGACCCAGTACTTC. Translated, it gives CASSPTRGQETQYF.

The table lists this clone with a few counts. V usage is TRBV4-1 and J usage is TRBJ2-7; D possibly corresponds to TRBD1 (6 bases). The CDR3 runs to 14 residues. Trimming shortened V by 4 bases and J by 2 bases, and 12 bases separated the two germline ends. The germline gives CDR1 MGHRA, CDR2 YSYEKL. CDR3 residues: CASSPIGQPYEQYV. In DNA form, the CDR3 reads TGCGCCAGCAGCCCGATAGGACAGCCCTACGAGCAGTACGTC.